This is a list of T cell receptor beta chains from one sample in a study of glioma-infiltrating T cells. TCRdb recomputed calls from the multiplex PCR reads with MiXCR, one row per CDR3 protein. The top ten clones hold 9.5% to 15% of a sample with fewer than 500,000 distinct CDR3 sequences, approximately 42% of them seen once. Sequenced input: glioma tissue, nonneoplastic brain tissue, or PBMCs (not recorded which). Receptors were obtained from a human donor with low-grade glioma or glioblastoma, undergoing nonglioma brain surgery, or in good health (not recorded which). The CDR3 runs from the conserved cysteine through the conserved F or W. Each record gives: clone size, J gene, V gene, D gene, CDR3 protein, CDR3 DNA. A D gene is named only where the DNA matches it firmly. Clone size is not always given. Where it is, it says once, few, many or a class for expanded clones.

few	TRBJ2-7	TRBV6-5	NA	CASSYHREYEQYF	TGTGCCAGCAGTTACCACAGGGAGTACGAGCAGTACTTC
many	TRBJ1-6	TRBV27	NA	CASSRQIWDNSPLHF	TGTGCCAGCAGCCGACAGATATGGGATAATTCACCCCTCCACTTT
many	TRBJ1-5	TRBV28	TRBD1	CASSLTGGDQPQHF	TGTGCCAGCAGCCTGACAGGGGGCGATCAGCCCCAGCATTTT
many	TRBJ2-3	TRBV20-1	NA	CSAHASTDTQYF	TGCAGTGCTCACGCTAGCACAGATACGCAGTATTTT
many	TRBJ2-2	TRBV28	TRBD1	CASSLLGTANTGELFF	TGTGCCAGCAGTTTGCTAGGGACAGCGAACACCGGGGAGCTGTTTTTT
many	TRBJ2-7	TRBV28	NA	CASKKLAYEQYF	TGTGCCAGCAAAAAGCTAGCGTACGAGCAGTACTTC
few	TRBJ1-1	TRBV10-3	NA	CAISLALNTEAFF	TGTGCCATCAGTTTAGCCCTGAACACTGAAGCTTTCTTT
NA	TRBJ1-5	TRBV5-5	NA	CASSIWWGSNQPQHF	TGTGCCAGCAGCATCTGGTGGGGTAGCAATCAGCCCCAGCATTTT
NA	TRBJ2-5	TRBV5-1	NA	CASSGNSNQETQYF	TGCGCCAGCAGCGGGAATAGTAACCAAGAGACCCAGTACTTC
NA	TRBJ1-5	TRBV20-1	NA	CSAGSGAKQDQPQHF	TGCAGTGCCGGCTCGGGGGCGAAGCAGGACCAGCCCCAGCATTTT
NA	TRBJ2-7	TRBV12-3/TRBV12-4	TRBD2	CASSLVGLAGGSNEQYF	TGTGCCAGCAGTTTAGTGGGACTAGCGGGAGGTAGCAATGAGCAGTACTTC
few	TRBJ1-1	TRBV6-6	NA	CASSYSFPRAEAFF	TGTGCCAGCAGTTACTCCTTCCCGAGGGCTGAAGCTTTCTTT
many	TRBJ2-3	TRBV27	NA	CASSSFRADTQYF	TGTGCCAGCAGTTCATTTAGGGCAGATACGCAGTATTTT
NA	TRBJ2-7	TRBV18	TRBD1	CASSPGQGFHEQYF	TGTGCCAGCTCACCGGGACAGGGCTTCCACGAGCAGTACTTC
NA	TRBJ2-3	TRBV7-2	NA	CASSLTGLFGFDTQYF	TGTGCCAGCAGCCTTACAGGGTTATTCGGTTTCGATACGCAGTATTTT
many	TRBJ2-3	TRBV6-2/TRBV6-3	TRBD2	CASSYGLAGFTDTQYF	TGTGCCAGCAGTTACGGCCTAGCGGGCTTCACAGATACGCAGTATTTT
NA	TRBJ2-1	TRBV2	TRBD1	CATPGTEYNEQFF	TGTGCCACGCCCGGGACAGAATACAATGAGCAGTTCTTC